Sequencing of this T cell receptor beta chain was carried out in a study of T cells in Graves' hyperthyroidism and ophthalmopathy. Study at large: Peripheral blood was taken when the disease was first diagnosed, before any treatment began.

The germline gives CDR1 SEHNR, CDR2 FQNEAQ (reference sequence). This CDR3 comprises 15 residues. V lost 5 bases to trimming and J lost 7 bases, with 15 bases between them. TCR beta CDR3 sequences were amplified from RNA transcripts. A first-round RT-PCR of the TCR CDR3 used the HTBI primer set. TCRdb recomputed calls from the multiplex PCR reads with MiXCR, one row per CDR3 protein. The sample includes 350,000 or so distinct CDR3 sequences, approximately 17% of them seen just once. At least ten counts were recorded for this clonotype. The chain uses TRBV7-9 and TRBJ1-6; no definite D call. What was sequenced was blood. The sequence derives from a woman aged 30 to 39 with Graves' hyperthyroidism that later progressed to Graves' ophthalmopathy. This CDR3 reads CASSLTWGGNSPLHF. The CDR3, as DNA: TGTGCCAGCAGCCTAACTTGGGGTGGAAATTCACCCCTCCACTTT.